The entry below describes one T cell receptor beta chain. Its target is not known. TCRdb keeps only in-frame clones here, not all; method: immunoSEQ multiplex PCR. Of about 2 million clones in the sample, about 95% were seen once. The length of the CDR3 is 13 residues. V dropped 5 bases and J dropped 8 bases, with 15 bases sitting between them. Germline values: CDR1 SEHNR, CDR2 FQNEAQ (reference sequence). This sample was taken from a study of shared clonotypes between healthy human individuals. Study overall: Plates per donor: three CD4 naive, three CD4 memory, two CD8 naive, one CD8 memory.

Points from the study as a whole: In a few donors, around 5% of naive CD4 clonotypes appeared in common.

The sequence came from a man aged 18 to 30 in good health. Source material: naive CD4+ T cells sorted from blood. The subset: CD45RA+ positively selected. This chain uses TRBV7-9 with TRBJ1-2; the D is unclear. DNA of the CDR3: TGTGCCAGCAGCCTCACATATGAAGGGGGCTACACCTTC. Protein sequence: CASSLTYEGGYTF. The full variable domain, completed using reference TRBV7-9 and TRBJ1-2, is DTGVSQNPRHKITKRGQNVTFRCDPISEHNRLYWYRQTLGQGPEFLTYFQNEAQLEKSRLLSDRFSAERPKGSFSTLEIQRTEQGDSAMYLCASSLTYEGGYTFGSGTRLTVV.